The 30 T cell receptor beta chains below come from one sample, sequenced in a study of spatial heterogeneity in lung cancer. Time point reported: blood at routine non-recurrence follow-up after resection. TCRdb independently ran MiXCR on the 5' RACE reads; one entry per CDR3 protein. The data contain about 120,000 distinct CDR3 sequences, 11% of them singletons. Sequences were derived from PBMCs, sampled at follow-up. These receptor sequences come from a female donor with early-stage non-small cell lung cancer.

This clonotype has at least ten counts. The chain employs TRBV23-1 and TRBJ1-5; TRBD1 matches at 7 bases. TRBV23-1 is reported as an ORF; its role is uncertain. Trimming took 2 bases from V and 4 from J; bases not matched to a gene: 5. The CDR3 runs 15 residues. The CDR3 DNA reads TGCGCCAGCAGTCAACTGACAGGGAGGAATCAGCCCCAGCATTTT. It is translated as CASSQLTGRNQPQHF.

This clonotype was seen only a few times. The chain uses TRBV20-1 and TRBJ1-5, with D tentatively TRBD1 (5 bases). This CDR3 contains 14 residues. The V end lost 2 bases, the J end lost 3 bases, and 11 bases lay between the germline ends. Germline-derived CDR1 and CDR2 are DFQATT and SNEGSKA (reference sequence). The CDR3 region is CSARQGENNQPQHF. As DNA, the CDR3 is TGCAGTGCTAGACAGGGAGAGAACAATCAGCCCCAGCATTTT.

This clonotype has at least ten counts. V usage is TRBV6-2 or TRBV6-3 and J usage is TRBJ2-7, with no clear D. The CDR3 extends over 12 amino acids. Trimming pared 2 bases from V and 0 bases from J, leaving 2 bases between. Germline CDR1 MNHEY, CDR2 SVGEGT. The CDR3 nucleotides read TGTGCCAGCAGTTACACCTCCTACGAGCAGTACGTC. Protein: CASSYTSYEQYV.

This clonotype was counted many times. The chain carries TRBV30 and TRBJ2-1; 7 bases agree with TRBD2. The V segment lost 3 bases and the J segment 4 bases; nucleotides outside the gene matches: 6. Germline V gives CDR1 GTSNPN, CDR2 SVGIG (reference sequence). The CDR3 contains 14 residues. DNA for the CDR3: TGTGCCTGGAGGCGGCGGGAGTGGTACAATGAGCAGTTCTTC. As protein: CAWRRREWYNEQFF.

This clonotype was counted between two and nine times. This chain joins TRBV5-1 and TRBJ1-1; 7 bases are shared with TRBD1. V was clipped by 4 bases and J by 7 bases; unmatched bases: 10. Germline CDR1 and CDR2: SGHRS and YFSETQ. The CDR3 has 14 amino acids. CDR3 in amino acids: CASSISTGVVEAFF. In DNA, the CDR3 is TGCGCCAGCAGCATATCTACAGGGGTTGTTGAAGCTTTCTTT. Together with reference TRBV5-1 and TRBJ1-1, the CDR3 gives the full variable domain: KAGVTQTPRYLIKTRGQQVTLSCSPISGHRSVSWYQQTPGQGLQFLFEYFSETQRNKGNFPGRFSGRQFSNSRSEMNVSTLELGDSALYLCASSISTGVVEAFFGQGTRLTVV.

This chain uses TRBV28 with TRBJ1-2; D not certain. The germline V gene encodes CDR1 MDHEN and CDR2 SYDVKM. CDR3 length: 14 residues. Between the trimmed V and J ends, which lost 5 bases and 5 bases, there was a span of 15 bases. The CDR3 is CASSRGGKPYGYTF. The CDR3 DNA reads as TGTGCCAGCAGTCGGGGAGGAAAACCTTATGGCTACACCTTC.

This sequence joins TRBV10-3 and TRBJ2-1; 12 bases line up with TRBD2. V dropped 2 bases and J dropped 3; count of bases not matched to a gene: 5. The CDR3 length is 17 residues. In germline, CDR1 is ENHRY, CDR2 SYGVKD. The CDR3 DNA follows: TGTGCCATCAGTGAGACAGGACTAGCGGGAAGCTACAATGAGCAGTTCTTC. It specifies CAISETGLAGSYNEQFF.

The V and J genes are TRBV12-3 or TRBV12-4 and TRBJ2-1; the match to TRBD2 covers 9 bases. The length of the CDR3 is 22 residues. V gave up 2 bases and J gave up 8 bases; unmatched junction bases: 28. The CDR3 protein is CASSLQGRMWTSATKFWDEQFF. The CDR3 DNA follows: TGTGCCAGCAGTTTACAGGGGAGGATGTGGACTAGCGCAACCAAGTTTTGGGATGAGCAGTTCTTC.

Only a few counts were recorded for this clonotype. The V gene is TRBV29-1, the J gene TRBJ2-1; 12 bases align to TRBD2. V gave up 7 bases and J gave up 5 bases; unmatched junction bases: 6. CDR1 is SQVTM and CDR2 is ANQGSEA in the germline V gene. CDR3 size: 14 residues. The DNA for the CDR3 is TGCAGCGGGCTAGCGGGAGGGACCAACAATGAGCAGTTCTTC. Translating it yields CSGLAGGTNNEQFF.

The chain combines TRBV6-5 with TRBJ2-1, with a weak D call TRBD2 (7 bases). CDR3 length equals 15 residues. Trimming shortened V by 5 bases and J by 9 bases, and 20 bases separated the two germline ends. Germline V CDR1 and CDR2: MNHEY, SVGAGI. The CDR3 DNA follows: TGTGCCAGCAGTCTGGGGGGGCTAGAGGGTAGTGAGCAGTTCTTC. Protein product: CASSLGGLEGSEQFF.

This rearrangement joins TRBV6-5 to TRBJ2-6; D gene unclear. CDR3 length: 13 residues. The V and J ends lost 10 bases and 0 bases respectively, with 7 bases between them. Germline-derived CDR1 and CDR2 are MNHEY and SVGAGI. The CDR3 loop is CATLTSGANVLTF. In nucleotides, the CDR3 is TGTGCCACCTTAACCTCTGGGGCCAACGTCCTGACTTTC.

The V call is TRBV29-1, the J call TRBJ2-5; 8 bases are shared with TRBD1. Germline-derived CDR1 and CDR2 are SQVTM and ANQGSEA. V gave up 6 bases and J gave up 1 base; unmatched junction bases: 4. The CDR3 is made up of 13 amino acids. The DNA for the CDR3 is TGCAGCGTGCACACAGGGGGCCAAGAGACCCAGTACTTC. Amino acid sequence: CSVHTGGQETQYF.

This clonotype was observed once. V gene TRBV6-6 combines with J gene TRBJ1-1, with 9 bases fitting TRBD1. Germline assignment: CDR1 MNHNY and CDR2 SVGAGI (reference sequence). V was pared by 5 bases and J by 4 bases, with 8 bases of the junction left unmatched. The CDR3 sequence is 15 residues long. The CDR3 nucleotides read TGTGCCAGCAGTCCACAGGGGGCGCAGGGCACTGAAGCTTTCTTT. It is translated as CASSPQGAQGTEAFF.

This clonotype was observed a handful of times. The chain recombines TRBV5-1 with TRBJ2-1, with 11 nucleotides matching TRBD2. The germline CDR1 and CDR2 sequences are SGHRS and YFSETQ. The CDR3 consists of 16 residues. With V trimmed by 0 bases and J by 9 bases, 8 bases remained unmatched. The CDR3 nucleotides read TGCGCCAGCAGCTTGGCCTTAGCGGGAGGGCCCGGTGAGCAGTTCTTC. Protein sequence: CASSLALAGGPGEQFF.

V gene TRBV7-9 combines with J gene TRBJ2-1; 7 bases agree with TRBD2. Germline assignment: CDR1 SEHNR and CDR2 FQNEAQ (reference sequence). This CDR3 spans 16 amino acids. J lost 7 bases, V lost 4 bases, and 13 bases had no gene match. CDR3 coding DNA: TGTGCCAGCAGCTCCCTGAAGGGCGGGAGTATAAATGAGCAGTTCTTC. Translating gives CASSSLKGGSINEQFF.

At least ten counts were recorded for this clonotype. The chain couples TRBV12-3 or TRBV12-4 to TRBJ1-2; unclear D gene. There are 13 residues in the CDR3. With 5 bases removed from V and 8 bases from J, the gap between germline ends came to 15 bases. The CDR3 DNA reads TGTGCCAGCAGTCTGACTAACGGATGGGGCTACACCTTC. It encodes CASSLTNGWGYTF.

The V and J genes are TRBV5-4 and TRBJ2-7, with a tentative D call TRBD2 (6 bases). There are 14 residues in the CDR3. The ends were cut back, 0 bases at V and 7 bases at J, with 14 bases in the middle. In germline, CDR1 is SGHNT, CDR2 YYREEE (reference sequence). The CDR3 spells CASSLAASEREQYF. For the CDR3, the DNA is TGTGCCAGCAGCTTGGCTGCTAGCGAAAGGGAGCAGTACTTC.

The rearrangement joins TRBV7-2 to TRBJ2-3; TRBD2 agrees at 13 bases. Germline CDR1 is SGHTA and CDR2 is FQGNSA. V lost 5 bases, J lost 8 bases, and 13 bases stayed unmatched. The CDR3 is 17 amino acids. In DNA form, the CDR3 reads TGTGCCAGCAGCGACTCTACGACTAGCGGGAGGTGGGCTACGCAGTATTTT. Amino acid sequence: CASSDSTTSGRWATQYF.

This clonotype was found many times. This sequence joins TRBV12-3 or TRBV12-4 and TRBJ1-1; 8 bases fit TRBD1. Losses at the gene ends were 0 bases for V and 5 bases for J; bases not matched to a gene: 5. CDR3 length: 15 amino acids. The CDR3 DNA follows: TGTGCCAGCAGTTTAGCGAGCAGGGGGCTGACTGAAGCTTTCTTT. It yields the protein CASSLASRGLTEAFF.

The sample holds a few counts of this clonotype. This chain connects TRBV7-2 to TRBJ1-2, with D unclear. V lost 5 bases and J 6 bases, leaving 10 bases between the germline ends. The CDR3 sequence is 12 residues long. CDR1 and CDR2 from the germline V gene are SGHTA and FQGNSA. This chain's CDR3 is CASSQSPNGYTF. The CDR3 coding sequence is TGTGCCAGCAGCCAGAGCCCGAATGGCTACACCTTC.

This chain uses TRBV27 with TRBJ1-4, with D hard to call. The CDR3 has 14 residues. Per the germline V gene, CDR1 is MNHEY and CDR2 is SMNVEV (reference sequence). Trimming removed 0 bases from V and 0 bases from J, with 2 bases in between. This chain's CDR3 is CASSLSSTNEKLFF. The CDR3 nucleotides are TGTGCCAGCAGTTTATCATCAACTAATGAAAAACTGTTTTTT.

The chain joins TRBV5-1 to TRBJ2-3; D may be TRBD2 (5 bases). The V end was cut by 2 bases, the J end by 2 bases, with 6 bases between. The CDR3 runs 13 residues. Germline V CDR1 and CDR2: SGHRS, YFSETQ. The CDR3 protein is CASSFGNTDTQYF. The CDR3 DNA reads TGCGCCAGCAGCTTCGGGAACACAGATACGCAGTATTTT.

This clonotype was found a few times. The CDR3 region has the DNA TGTGCCAGCAGTCGGACAGGGATCAATCAGCCCCAGCATTTT. Its translation: CASSRTGINQPQHF. The chain recombines TRBV7-2 with TRBJ1-5; TRBD1 matches 8 bases. This CDR3 spans 14 amino acids. Germline V lookup: CDR1 SGHTA, CDR2 FQGNSA. J gave up 3 bases and V 6 bases, and 4 bases lay outside the gene matches. The full variable domain, completed using reference TRBV7-2 and TRBJ1-5, is GAGVSQSPSNKVTEKGKDVELRCDPISGHTALYWYRQSLGQGLEFLIYFQGNSAPDKSGLPSDRFSAERTGGSVSTLTIQRTQQEDSAVYLCASSRTGINQPQHFGDGTRLSIL.

This clonotype came up a few times. The chain joins TRBV20-1 to TRBJ1-5; D might be TRBD1 (5 bases). CDR3 size: 12 residues. In germline, CDR1 is DFQATT, CDR2 SNEGSKA (reference sequence). Trimming cost V 6 bases and J 7 bases, with 13 bases left between them. The CDR3 DNA is TGCAGTGCAAAATCAGGGAGCCAGCCCCAGCATTTT. Protein product: CSAKSGSQPQHF.

The V gene is TRBV11-2, the J gene TRBJ2-7; a possible D gene is TRBD2 (6 bases). The CDR3 is made up of 13 amino acids. Germline CDR1 SGHAT, CDR2 FQNNGV. The V end lost 5 bases, the J end lost 3 bases, and 11 bases lay between the germline ends. This CDR3 is CASSPSDRYEQYF. CDR3 in DNA: TGTGCCAGCAGCCCTAGCGACCGCTACGAGCAGTACTTC.

The chain uses TRBV25-1 and TRBJ2-1, with D tentatively TRBD1 (5 bases). The CDR3 consists of 13 residues. CDR1 MGHDK and CDR2 SYGVNS come from the germline V gene. Trimming shortened V by 6 bases and J by 3 bases, and 9 bases separated the two germline ends. The CDR3 spells CASRPQGYNEQFF. For the CDR3, the DNA is TGTGCCAGCAGGCCTCAGGGCTACAATGAGCAGTTCTTC.

This clonotype was seen ten or more times. The chain is built from TRBV3-1 and TRBJ1-5; D ambiguous. Germline CDR1 is LGHDT and CDR2 is YNNKEL (reference sequence). Trimming removed 1 base from V and 5 bases from J, with 6 bases in between. This CDR3 is 13 amino acids long. The CDR3 sequence: CASSQGRYQPQHF. For the CDR3, the DNA is TGTGCCAGCAGCCAAGGCCGCTATCAGCCCCAGCATTTT.

This clonotype has only a few counts. V usage is TRBV10-3 and J usage is TRBJ1-2; possibly TRBD1 for D (6 bases). Germline V CDR1 and CDR2: ENHRY, SYGVKD. The CDR3 length is 13 residues. V gave up 8 bases and J gave up 6 bases, with 16 bases separating them. CDR3 DNA sequence: TGTGCCATCCGGGACACTACAAAACATGGCTACACCTTC. The encoded protein is CAIRDTTKHGYTF.

This clonotype was found many times. This chain links TRBV11-3 with TRBJ2-3; D not resolved. From germline, CDR1 is SGHNT and CDR2 YENEEA. Trimming took off 4 bases at V and 0 bases at J, with 11 bases between the two ends. CDR3 size: 15 residues. This CDR3 reads CASSSLPLSTDTQYF. CDR3 in DNA: TGTGCCAGCAGCTCCCTTCCACTTAGCACAGATACGCAGTATTTT.

This clonotype was seen a handful of times. V usage is TRBV7-2 and J usage is TRBJ1-1, with 9 bases lining up with TRBD1. Germline lookup yields CDR1 SGHTA and CDR2 FQGNSA. The CDR3 is 14 residues long. After removal of 6 bases from V and 3 bases from J, the junction contained 5 bases not matched to a gene. The CDR3 sequence: CASRPQGAYTEAFF. DNA of the CDR3: TGTGCCAGCAGGCCACAGGGGGCGTACACTGAAGCTTTCTTT.